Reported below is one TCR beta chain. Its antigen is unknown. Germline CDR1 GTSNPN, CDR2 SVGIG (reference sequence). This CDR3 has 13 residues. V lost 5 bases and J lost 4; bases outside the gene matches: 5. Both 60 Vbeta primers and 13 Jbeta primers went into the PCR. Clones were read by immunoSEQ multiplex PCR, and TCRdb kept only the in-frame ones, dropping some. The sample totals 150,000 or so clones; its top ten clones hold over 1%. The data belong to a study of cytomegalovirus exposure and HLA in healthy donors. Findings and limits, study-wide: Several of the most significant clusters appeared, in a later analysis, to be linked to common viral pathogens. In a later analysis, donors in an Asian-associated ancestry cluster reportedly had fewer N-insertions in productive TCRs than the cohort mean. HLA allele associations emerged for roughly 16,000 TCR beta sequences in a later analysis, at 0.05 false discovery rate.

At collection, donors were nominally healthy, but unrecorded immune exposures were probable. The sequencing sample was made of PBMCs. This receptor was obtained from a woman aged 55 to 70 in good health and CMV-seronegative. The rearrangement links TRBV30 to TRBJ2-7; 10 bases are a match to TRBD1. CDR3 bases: TGTGCCTGGTCGGGACAGGGGCCTTACGAGCAGTACTTC. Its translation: CAWSGQGPYEQYF.